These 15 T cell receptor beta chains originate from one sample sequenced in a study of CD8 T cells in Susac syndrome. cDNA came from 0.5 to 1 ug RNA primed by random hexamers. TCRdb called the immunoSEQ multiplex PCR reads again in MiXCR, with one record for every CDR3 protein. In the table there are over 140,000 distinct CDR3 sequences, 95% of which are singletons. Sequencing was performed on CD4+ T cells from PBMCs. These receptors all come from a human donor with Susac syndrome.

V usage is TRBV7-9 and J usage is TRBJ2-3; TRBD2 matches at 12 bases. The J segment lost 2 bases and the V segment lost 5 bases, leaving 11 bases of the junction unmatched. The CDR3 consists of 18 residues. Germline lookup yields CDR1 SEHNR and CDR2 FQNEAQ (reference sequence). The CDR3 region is CASSPTRLAGEFTDTQYF. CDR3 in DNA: TGTGCCAGCAGCCCAACCCGACTAGCGGGAGAATTCACAGATACGCAGTATTTT.

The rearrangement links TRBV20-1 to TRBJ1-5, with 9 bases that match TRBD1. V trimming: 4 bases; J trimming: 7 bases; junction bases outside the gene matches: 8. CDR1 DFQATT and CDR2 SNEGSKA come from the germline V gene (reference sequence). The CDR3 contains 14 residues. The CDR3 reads CSAKQGAVSQPQHF. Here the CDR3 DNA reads TGCAGTGCTAAACAGGGGGCCGTCTCCCAGCCCCAGCATTTT.

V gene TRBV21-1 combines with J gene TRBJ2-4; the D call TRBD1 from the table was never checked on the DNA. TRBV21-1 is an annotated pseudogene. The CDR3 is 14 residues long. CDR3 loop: CASSSRDRGNIQYF. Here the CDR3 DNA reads TGTGCCAGCAGCAGCCGGGACAGGGGAAACATTCAGTACTTC.

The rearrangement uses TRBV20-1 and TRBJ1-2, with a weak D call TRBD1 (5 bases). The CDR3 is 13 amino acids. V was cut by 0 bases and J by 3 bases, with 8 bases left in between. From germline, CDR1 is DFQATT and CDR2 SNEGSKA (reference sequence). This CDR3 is CSARDGTYYGYTF. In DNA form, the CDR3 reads TGCAGTGCTAGAGACGGGACGTACTATGGCTACACCTTC.

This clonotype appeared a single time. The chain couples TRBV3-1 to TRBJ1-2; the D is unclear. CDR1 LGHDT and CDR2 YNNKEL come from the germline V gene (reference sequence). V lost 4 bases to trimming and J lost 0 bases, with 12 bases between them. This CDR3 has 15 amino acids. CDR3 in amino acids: CASSPVLAANYGYTF. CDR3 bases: TGTGCCAGCAGCCCAGTTTTGGCAGCTAACTATGGCTACACCTTC. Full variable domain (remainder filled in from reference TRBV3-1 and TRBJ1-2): DTAVSQTPKYLVTQMGNDKSIKCEQNLGHDTMYWYKQDSKKFLKIMFSYNNKELIINETVPNRFSPKSPDKAHLNLHINSLELGDSAVYFCASSPVLAANYGYTFGSGTRLTVV.

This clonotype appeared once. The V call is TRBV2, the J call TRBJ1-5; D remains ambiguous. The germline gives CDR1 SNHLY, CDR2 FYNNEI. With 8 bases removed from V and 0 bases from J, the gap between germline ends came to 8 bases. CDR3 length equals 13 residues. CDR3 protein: CASGDHSNQPQHF. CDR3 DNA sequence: TGTGCCAGCGGAGATCATAGCAATCAGCCCCAGCATTTT.

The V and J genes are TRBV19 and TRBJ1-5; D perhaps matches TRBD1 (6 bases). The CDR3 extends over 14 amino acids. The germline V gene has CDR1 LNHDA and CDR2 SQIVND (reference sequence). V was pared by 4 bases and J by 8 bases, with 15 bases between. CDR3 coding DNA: TGTGCCAGTAGTACCGGGACACGGGCAGAGCCCCAGCATTTT. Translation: CASSTGTRAEPQHF. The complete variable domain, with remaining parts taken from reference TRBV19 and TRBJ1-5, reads DGGITQSPKYLFRKEGQNVTLSCEQNLNHDAMYWYRQDPGQGLRLIYYSQIVNDFQKGDIAEGYSVSREKKESFPLTVTSAQKNPTAFYLCASSTGTRAEPQHFGDGTRLSIL.

This CDR3 is CASSLRRGRNQPQHF. In DNA form, the CDR3 reads TGTGCCAGCAGTTTACGCAGGGGTCGCAATCAGCCCCAGCATTTT. The rearrangement joins TRBV12-3 or TRBV12-4 to TRBJ1-5; perhaps TRBD1 as D (6 bases). This CDR3 has 15 residues. V dropped 2 bases and J dropped 2 bases, with 10 bases sitting between them.

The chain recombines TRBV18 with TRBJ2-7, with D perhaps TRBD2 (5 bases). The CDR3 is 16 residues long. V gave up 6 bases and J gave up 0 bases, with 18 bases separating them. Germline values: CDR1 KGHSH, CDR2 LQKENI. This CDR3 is CASSPRLKMSSYEQYF. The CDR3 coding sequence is TGTGCCAGCTCGCCAAGACTAAAGATGAGCTCCTACGAGCAGTACTTC.

CDR3 sequence reads: CSVYPGLYNEQFF. The CDR3 DNA reads TGCAGCGTTTATCCGGGACTTTACAATGAGCAGTTCTTC. The rearrangement joins TRBV29-1 to TRBJ2-1, with D possibly being TRBD2 (6 bases). This CDR3 is 13 amino acids long. V gave up 5 bases and J gave up 4 bases, with 12 bases separating them. Germline CDR1 reads SQVTM; CDR2 reads ANQGSEA.

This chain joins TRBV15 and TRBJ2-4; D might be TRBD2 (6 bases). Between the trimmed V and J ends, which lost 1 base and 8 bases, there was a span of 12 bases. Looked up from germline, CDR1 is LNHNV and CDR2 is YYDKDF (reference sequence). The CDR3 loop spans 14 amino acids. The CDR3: CATSRGRGTDIQYF. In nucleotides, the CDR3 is TGTGCCACCAGCAGAGGTCGGGGGACGGACATTCAGTACTTC.

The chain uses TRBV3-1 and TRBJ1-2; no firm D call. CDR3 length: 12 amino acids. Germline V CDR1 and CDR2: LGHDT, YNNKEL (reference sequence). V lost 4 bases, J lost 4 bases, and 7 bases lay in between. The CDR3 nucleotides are TGTGCCAGCAGCCCGTCAGGCTATGGCTACACCTTC. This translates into CASSPSGYGYTF.

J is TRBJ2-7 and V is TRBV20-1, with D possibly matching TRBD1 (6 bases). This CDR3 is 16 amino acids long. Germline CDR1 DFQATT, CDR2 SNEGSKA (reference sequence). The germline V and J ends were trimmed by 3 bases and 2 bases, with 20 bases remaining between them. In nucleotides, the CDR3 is TGCAGTGCTAGCGGTTGGGTGACAGGCGTCGCCTACGAGCAGTACTTC. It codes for CSASGWVTGVAYEQYF.

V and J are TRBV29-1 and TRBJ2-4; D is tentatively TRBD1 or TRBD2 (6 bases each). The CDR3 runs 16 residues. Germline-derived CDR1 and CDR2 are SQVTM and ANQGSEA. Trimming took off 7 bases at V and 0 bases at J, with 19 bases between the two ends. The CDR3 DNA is TGCAGCGCTTATACTGGAGGGGGTCTAGCCAAAAACATTCAGTACTTC. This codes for CSAYTGGGLAKNIQYF.

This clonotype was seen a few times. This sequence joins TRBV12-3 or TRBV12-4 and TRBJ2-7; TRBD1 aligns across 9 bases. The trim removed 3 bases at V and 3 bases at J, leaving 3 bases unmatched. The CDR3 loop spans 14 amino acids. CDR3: CASSLTGGSYEQYF. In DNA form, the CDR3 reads TGTGCCAGCAGTTTGACAGGGGGGAGCTACGAGCAGTACTTC.